This T cell receptor beta chain emerged from a study of siplizumab effects on memory and regulatory T cells. Findings and limits, study-wide: A significant reduction in alloreactive sequences traceable to unstimulated CD4+ memory cells was produced by siplizumab. There appeared to be greater diversity in naive T cells than in memory cells, and naive T cells seemed major contributors to the alloresponse. Siplizumab cultures yielded proliferating Tregs whose suppressive function was not confirmed.

Clones were sequenced by immunoSEQ multiplex PCR, and TCRdb holds only the in-frame ones, with some missing. This sample has approximately 40,000 clones, with roughly 90% found just once. From germline, CDR1 is LGHNT and CDR2 FRNRAP. Between the trimmed V and J ends, which lost 4 bases and 1 base, there was a span of 10 bases. The CDR3 runs 14 residues. Across a few donor pairs, the naive, memory, effector memory and TEMRA subsets were sequenced without stimulation. As concerns this clone: Its antigen is undetermined.

The TCR originated in a human donor in good health. The V and J genes are TRBV12-5 and TRBJ1-1, with unresolved D. Sequenced sample: naive CD4+ T cells sorted from blood. CDR3 in DNA: TGTGCTAGTGGTTGGAATACACGGAACACTGAAGCTTTCTTT. It is translated as CASGWNTRNTEAFF.